The 14 T cell receptor beta chains below all came from one sample that was sequenced in a study of breast tumors, draining lymph nodes, adjacent tissues. One entry per CDR3 protein, called by TCRdb with MiXCR from the multiplex PCR reads. This table has 200,000 or so distinct CDR3 sequences, roughly 29% appearing once. Breast cancer patients provided tissue from their axillary draining lymph nodes. Sequences were obtained from axillary lymph node tissue. These receptors were taken from a female donor with breast cancer. Some clones in this sample may be carry-over from other donors' samples.

In its sample, this clonotype was seen many times. The gene calls are TRBV7-9 and TRBJ2-1, with unresolved D. Per the germline V gene, CDR1 is SEHNR and CDR2 is FQNEAQ (reference sequence). Trimming pared 1 base from V and 0 bases from J, leaving 10 bases between. CDR3 length: 16 residues. CDR3 nucleotide sequence: TGTGCCAGCAGCTTAGGACGGTGGAGCTCCTACAATGAGCAGTTCTTC. Protein: CASSLGRWSSYNEQFF.

Regarding this clonotype: As the CDR3 is not closed by the conserved phenylalanine or tryptophan, this likely results from a read error. No DNA is shown, since the ends of the CDR3 on it are uncertain; the CDR3 is the one TCRdb lists. The chain is built from TRBV29-1 and TRBJ2-7; the D call TRBD1 from the table was never checked on the DNA. From its first to its last residue, the CDR3 has 14 amino acids. Germline assignment: CDR1 SQVTM and CDR2 ANQGSEA. CDR3 in amino acids: CSVDPGTGLYEEDL.

The genes are TRBV6-1 and TRBJ2-5, with D perhaps matching TRBD1 or TRBD2 (6 bases each). This CDR3 is built from 14 residues. V shed 6 bases and J shed 1 base, with 12 bases lying between them. Germline CDR1 MNHNS, CDR2 SASEGT. The CDR3 DNA reads TGTGCCAGCAGGGACAGCGGGCTCCAAGAGACCCAGTACTTC. Translation: CASRDSGLQETQYF.

This clonotype was seen at least ten times. The V call is TRBV19, the J call TRBJ2-1; D is uncertain. Trimming stripped 3 bases from V and 8 bases from J, with 17 bases between. This CDR3 region has 15 residues. Germline CDR1 reads LNHDA; CDR2 reads SQIVND (reference sequence). DNA of the CDR3: TGTGCCAGTAGTATCGACCGTATTAAGAGAGATGAGCAGTTCTTC. Encoded protein: CASSIDRIKRDEQFF.

The V and J genes are TRBV6-2 or TRBV6-3 and TRBJ2-3; TRBD2 might be the D (6 bases). In germline, CDR1 is MNHEY, CDR2 SVGEGT. This CDR3 has 13 residues. Deletions cut 6 bases from V and 2 bases from J, with 9 bases between. The CDR3 DNA reads TGTGCCAGCAGGCGGGAAGCCACAGATACGCAGTATTTT. Its translation is CASRREATDTQYF.

This clonotype was recorded many times. The chain links TRBV2 to TRBJ2-5, with 12 bases that match TRBD2. Trimming took 1 base from V and 1 from J; bases not matched to a gene: 4. CDR3 length: 17 residues. Germline values: CDR1 SNHLY, CDR2 FYNNEI. The CDR3 bases are TGTGCCAGCAGTGAAGGAATACTAGCGGGGGGCCAAGAGACCCAGTACTTC. Residues: CASSEGILAGGQETQYF.

This chain links TRBV2 with TRBJ2-5, with TRBD2 identical over 8 bases. CDR1 and CDR2 (germline): SNHLY, FYNNEI. The CDR3 has 13 residues. Unmatched junction bases numbered 6, after V lost 11 bases and J lost 1 base. CDR3 in DNA: TGTGCCGGACTAGCCGGGTCCCAAGAGACCCAGTACTTC. As protein: CAGLAGSQETQYF.

This clonotype has a count of ten or more. CDR3 loop: CSARDWRELTDTQYF. The CDR3 DNA reads TGCAGTGCTAGAGATTGGCGGGAGCTCACAGATACGCAGTATTTT. The chain carries TRBV20-1 and TRBJ2-3, with 7 positions matching TRBD2. V dropped 0 bases and J dropped 2; count of bases not matched to a gene: 5. There are 15 residues in the CDR3. The germline V gene has CDR1 DFQATT and CDR2 SNEGSKA (reference sequence).

This clonotype was found many times. This chain links TRBV30 with TRBJ1-2, with a tentative D call TRBD1 (5 bases). In germline, CDR1 is GTSNPN, CDR2 SVGIG (reference sequence). V was trimmed by 0 bases and J by 0 bases, leaving 14 bases between them. The CDR3 loop spans 16 amino acids. The CDR3 DNA follows: TGTGCCTGGAGTGTAGGAGGGGCCTCCGCTAACTATGGCTACACCTTC. Amino acids: CAWSVGGASANYGYTF.

This clonotype was seen ten or more times. This rearrangement joins TRBV4-1 to TRBJ2-3; D unresolved. Germline CDR1 reads MGHRA; CDR2 reads YSYEKL. Trimming pared 2 bases from V and 0 bases from J, leaving 15 bases between. This CDR3 is 17 amino acids long. The CDR3 region has the DNA TGCGCCAGCAGCCAATTAAGTTTCTTAAGTAGCACAGATACGCAGTATTTT. This codes for CASSQLSFLSSTDTQYF.

The table lists this clonotype with many counts. This rearrangement joins TRBV4-3 to TRBJ2-7; 10 nucleotides align to TRBD1. V lost 4 bases, J lost 6 bases, and 6 bases stayed unmatched. The CDR3 has 14 residues. CDR1 is LGHNA and CDR2 is YSLEER in the germline V gene. The CDR3 region has the DNA TGCGCCAGCAGCCCCGGGACAGGGGTAGGCGAGCAGTACTTC. Protein sequence: CASSPGTGVGEQYF.

This clonotype was observed at least ten times. V gene TRBV15 combines with J gene TRBJ1-2, with 7 bases aligning to TRBD1. The CDR3 runs 14 residues. CDR1 is LNHNV and CDR2 is YYDKDF in the germline V gene (reference sequence). V lost 5 bases to trimming and J lost 3 bases; unmatched junction nucleotides: 6. Here the CDR3 reads CATSGHDRDYGYTF. The CDR3 DNA reads TGTGCCACCAGCGGTCATGACAGGGACTATGGCTACACCTTC.

Points on this clonotype: Germline is not matched at one junction end, which may reflect a read error. The gene calls are TRBV27 and TRBJ2-3, with 10 bases lining up with TRBD2. The CDR3 is 17 residues long. Per germline, CDR1 MNHEY and CDR2 SMNVEV (reference sequence). CDR3 in amino acids: CASSSLLAGERAETQYF. The CDR3 region has the DNA TGTGCCAGCAGTTCCCTTCTAGCGGGAGAGAGGGCAGAGACGCAGTATTTT.

This clonotype was counted ten times or more. The chain is built from TRBV7-9 and TRBJ1-2; no reliable D call. This CDR3 comprises 16 residues. Trimming took 2 bases from V and 4 from J, leaving 17 bases between them. Germline CDR1 and CDR2: SEHNR and FQNEAQ (reference sequence). CDR3: CASSLLGSEVSYGYTF. The CDR3 nucleotides read TGTGCCAGCAGCTTATTAGGCTCCGAAGTCTCCTATGGCTACACCTTC.